Below are 29 T cell receptor beta chains sequenced from a single sample in a study of cytomegalovirus exposure and HLA in healthy donors. Assay: immunoSEQ multiplex PCR; the TCRdb copy retains only in-frame clones and omits some. The repertoire holds some 90,000 clones, with about 83% as singletons. Sequenced: PBMCs. The origin of the receptors is a woman aged 25-40 years in good health and CMV-seronegative.

V is TRBV7-3 and J is TRBJ2-2; 8 bases fit TRBD2. This CDR3 spans 19 amino acids. Germline-derived CDR1 and CDR2 are SGHTA and FQGTGA. V dropped 1 base and J dropped 4; count of bases not matched to a gene: 14. The DNA of the CDR3 is TGTGCCAGCAGCTTAATAAACGGGCCGGGAGGGCCAGGCACCGGGGAGCTGTTTTTT. This translates into CASSLINGPGGPGTGELFF. The full variable domain, rest sourced from reference TRBV7-3 and TRBJ2-2, is GAGVSQTPSNKVTEKGKYVELRCDPISGHTALYWYRQSLGQGPEFLIYFQGTGAADDSGLPNDRFFAVRPEGSVSTLKIQRTERGDSAVYLCASSLINGPGGPGTGELFFGEGSRLTVL.

The CDR3 nucleotides read TGTGCCAGCAGCTCCGGACTAGCGGGGGGTACGCAGTATTTT. Translation: CASSSGLAGGTQYF. The gene calls are TRBV7-9 and TRBJ2-3; 14 bases are shared with TRBD2. V dropped 4 bases and J dropped 8; count of bases not matched to a gene: 2. CDR1 and CDR2 (germline): SEHNR, FQNEAQ (reference sequence). CDR3 length: 14 amino acids.

The chain has TRBV6-1 and TRBJ1-1, with D perhaps matching TRBD1 (5 bases). The CDR3 totals 16 residues. Germline V gene lookup returns CDR1 MNHNS and CDR2 SASEGT. V lost 1 base to trimming and J lost 0 bases, with 12 bases between them. The CDR3 reads CASSEVLAGVNTEAFF. CDR3 nucleotide sequence: TGTGCCAGCAGTGAAGTTCTTGCGGGGGTGAACACTGAAGCTTTCTTT.

J is TRBJ2-3 and V is TRBV25-1, with TRBD2 as a possible D gene (6 bases). Germline V CDR1 and CDR2: MGHDK, SYGVNS. The length of the CDR3 is 14 residues. V was cut by 5 bases and J by 3 bases, with 12 bases left in between. CDR3 nucleotide sequence: TGTGCCAGCAGTCGGGCGGGACTTACAGATACGCAGTATTTT. Translated: CASSRAGLTDTQYF.

The gene calls are TRBV6-5 and TRBJ1-5, with a tentative D call TRBD1 (6 bases). V shed 7 bases and J shed 4 bases, with 14 bases lying between them. Germline assignment: CDR1 MNHEY and CDR2 SVGAGI. The CDR3 consists of 14 residues. CDR3 protein: CASISQGGNQPQHF. The CDR3 coding sequence is TGTGCCAGCATTTCACAGGGTGGGAATCAGCCCCAGCATTTT.

This clone was found once. The V gene is TRBV27, the J gene TRBJ2-2; TRBD1 agrees at 7 bases. Germline assignment: CDR1 MNHEY and CDR2 SMNVEV (reference sequence). V gave up 4 bases and J gave up 1 base; unmatched junction bases: 0. The CDR3 has 14 residues. CDR3 nucleotide sequence: TGTGCCAGCAGTTCAGGGGGGAACACCGGGGAGCTGTTTTTT. It yields the protein CASSSGGNTGELFF.

The V gene is TRBV7-9, the J gene TRBJ2-4; 10 nucleotides match TRBD2. The trim removed 5 bases at V and 0 bases at J, leaving 10 bases unmatched. This CDR3 is 18 amino acids long. Germline loops: CDR1 SEHNR, CDR2 FQNEAQ (reference sequence). CDR3 loop: CASSPGWLAGVAKNIQYF. In DNA, the CDR3 is TGTGCCAGCAGCCCCGGTTGGCTAGCGGGAGTAGCCAAAAACATTCAGTACTTC.

This clone occurred a few times. The genes are TRBV9 and TRBJ2-7; possibly TRBD1 for D (6 bases). Germline CDR1 is SGDLS and CDR2 is YYNGEE. There are 14 residues in the CDR3. The ends were cut back, 3 bases at V and 0 bases at J, with 10 bases in the middle. The CDR3 protein is CASSGRDTSYEQYF. Written as DNA, the CDR3 is TGTGCCAGCAGCGGCCGGGACACCTCCTACGAGCAGTACTTC.

The chain carries TRBV7-6 and TRBJ1-4; no clear D gene. Looked up from germline, CDR1 is SGHVS and CDR2 is FNYEAQ. The CDR3 length is 15 residues. The V end was cut by 2 bases, the J end by 4 bases, with 11 bases between. The CDR3 protein is CASSLINGLNEKLFF. CDR3 bases: TGTGCCAGCAGCTTAATTAACGGACTTAATGAAAAACTGTTTTTT.

This rearrangement joins TRBV6-5 to TRBJ2-1; TRBD2 might be the D (6 bases). The CDR3 spans 15 residues. V lost 4 bases and J lost 2, with 12 bases in between. The germline V gene has CDR1 MNHEY and CDR2 SVGAGI. The CDR3 DNA sequence: TGTGCCAGCAGTTTCAGCGGGCGGGCCTACAATGAGCAGTTCTTC. Its translation: CASSFSGRAYNEQFF.

This clone came up many times. V is TRBV2 and J is TRBJ2-2; 7 nucleotides agree with TRBD1. Looked up from germline, CDR1 is SNHLY and CDR2 is FYNNEI. V shed 6 bases and J 4 bases; nucleotides not matched to a gene: 2. The length of the CDR3 is 13 residues. The DNA for the CDR3 is TGTGCCAGCAGAGACAGGGCCACCGGGGAGCTGTTTTTT. It yields the protein CASRDRATGELFF.

V is TRBV5-1 and J is TRBJ1-2; D unresolved. Per germline, CDR1 SGHRS and CDR2 YFSETQ. Trimming took off 4 bases at V and 1 base at J, with 14 bases between the two ends. CDR3 length equals 15 residues. CDR3 bases: TGCGCCAGCAGCCTCCGGTTGGGCAGTAACTATGGCTACACCTTC. Amino acid sequence: CASSLRLGSNYGYTF.

This sequence joins TRBV19 and TRBJ1-2, with unresolved D. CDR1 is LNHDA and CDR2 is SQIVND in the germline V gene (reference sequence). The CDR3 covers 13 residues. V dropped 5 bases and J dropped 2 bases, with 9 bases sitting between them. CDR3: CASSVPGNYGYTF. CDR3 DNA: TGTGCCAGTAGTGTGCCGGGAAACTATGGCTACACCTTC.

This rearrangement joins TRBV4-2 to TRBJ2-5, with TRBD2 matching 12 bases. Germline-derived CDR1 and CDR2 are LGHNA and YNFKEQ. V trimming: 1 base; J trimming: 5 bases; junction bases outside the gene matches: 11. This CDR3 contains 18 residues. Here the CDR3 DNA reads TGTGCCAGCAGCCAAGGACTAGCGGGGGCCCTGGGTGGGGAGACCCAGTACTTC. Its translation: CASSQGLAGALGGETQYF.

As concerns this clone: This CDR3 is also generated by other DNA sequences in the sample. This sequence joins TRBV5-1 and TRBJ1-5; the D is unclear. Germline assignment: CDR1 SGHRS and CDR2 YFSETQ. Trimming took 1 base from V and 2 from J, leaving 4 bases between them. The CDR3 covers 13 residues. CDR3 bases: TGCGCCAGCAGCTTGACAGGCAATCAGCCCCAGCATTTT. It encodes CASSLTGNQPQHF.

The chain uses TRBV18 and TRBJ1-2; TRBD1 aligns across 7 bases. The germline V gene encodes CDR1 KGHSH and CDR2 LQKENI. With 6 bases clipped from V and 6 bases from J, the junction kept 7 bases outside the gene matches. The CDR3 totals 13 residues. The CDR3: CASSPDREDGYTF. In nucleotides, the CDR3 is TGTGCCAGCTCCCCCGACAGGGAGGATGGCTACACCTTC.

J is TRBJ2-1 and V is TRBV19; possible D gene TRBD2, 5 bases. V was clipped by 1 base and J by 0 bases, with 10 bases between them. The germline gives CDR1 LNHDA, CDR2 SQIVND (reference sequence). This CDR3 is built from 16 residues. The CDR3 region is CASSIGRASSYNEQFF. In DNA form, the CDR3 reads TGTGCCAGTAGTATAGGGCGGGCAAGCTCCTACAATGAGCAGTTCTTC.

This chain connects TRBV7-9 to TRBJ2-1, with 10 positions matching TRBD2. The V gene end was trimmed by 2 bases and the J gene end by 5 bases; junction bases not matched to a gene: 3. Germline V lookup: CDR1 SEHNR, CDR2 FQNEAQ (reference sequence). The CDR3 contains 15 residues. The CDR3 is CASSLSSGGHNEQFF. The CDR3 coding sequence is TGTGCCAGCAGCTTATCTAGCGGGGGCCACAATGAGCAGTTCTTC.

This clone was recorded at least ten times. The V and J genes are TRBV4-2 and TRBJ1-5; 9 bases line up with TRBD1. This CDR3 region has 15 residues. The junction had 4 bases not matched to a gene; V was cut back by 1 base and J by 6 bases. Germline loops: CDR1 LGHNA, CDR2 YNFKEQ. The CDR3: CASSQAQTGGQPQHF. CDR3 bases: TGTGCCAGCAGCCAAGCCCAGACAGGGGGTCAGCCCCAGCATTTT.

The chain is built from TRBV28 and TRBJ1-2; D is undetermined. This CDR3 has 12 amino acids. CDR1 is MDHEN, CDR2 SYDVKM, per germline. Between the trimmed V and J ends, which lost 5 bases and 4 bases, there was a span of 8 bases. The DNA for the CDR3 is TGTGCCAGCAGTCTCAGTATCTATGGCTACACCTTC. Encoded protein: CASSLSIYGYTF.

This clone occurred once. The chain uses TRBV5-4 and TRBJ1-2; no clear D gene. The CDR3 totals 14 residues. Germline V gene sequence: CDR1 SGHNT, CDR2 YYREEE (reference sequence). Deletions cut 2 bases from V and 8 bases from J, with 16 bases between. Here the CDR3 DNA reads TGTGCCAGCAGCTTAGGATGGAGGACCGACGGCTACACCTTC. Translation: CASSLGWRTDGYTF.

V gene TRBV5-6 combines with J gene TRBJ2-1; 7 positions match TRBD2. Looked up from germline, CDR1 is SGHDT and CDR2 is YYEEEE. The CDR3 length is 14 residues. Trimming at V came to 2 bases and at J to 2 bases, leaving 1 base not matched to a gene. The CDR3 region has the DNA TGTGCCAGCAGCTTAGGGAGGGCCTACAATGAGCAGTTCTTC. This translates into CASSLGRAYNEQFF.

This rearrangement joins TRBV6-5 to TRBJ1-2, with a tentative D call TRBD1 (6 bases). CDR1 MNHEY and CDR2 SVGAGI come from the germline V gene. The V end was cut by 6 bases, the J end by 4 bases, with 12 bases between. This CDR3 spans 13 amino acids. The chain's CDR3 is CASREDSRYGYTF. As DNA, the CDR3 is TGTGCCAGCAGGGAGGACAGCCGCTATGGCTACACCTTC.

This clone was observed once. The junction does not match germline at one end; this may be a read error. The V and J genes are TRBV4-3 and TRBJ2-1; tentative D call: TRBD1 (5 bases). This CDR3 has 13 amino acids. Germline loops: CDR1 LGHNA, CDR2 YSLEER. CDR3 in amino acids: CASSQEHADTPVF. In nucleotides, the CDR3 is TGCGCCAGCAGCCAAGAGCACGCGGACACCCCAGTCTTC.

This clone was counted a single time. This chain links TRBV7-9 with TRBJ1-3; unclear D gene. CDR1 is SEHNR and CDR2 is FQNEAQ in the germline V gene (reference sequence). V was shortened by 2 bases and J by 0 bases, with 11 bases between the two germline ends. The CDR3 is 16 amino acids. CDR3 sequence (DNA): TGTGCCAGCAGCTTAAGCGCCGGGGTCTCTGGAAACACCATATATTTT. This gives the protein CASSLSAGVSGNTIYF.

This chain links TRBV5-1 with TRBJ2-7; 9 bases match TRBD1. CDR1 and CDR2 (germline): SGHRS, YFSETQ. The CDR3 runs to 13 residues. After removal of 2 bases from V and 5 bases from J, the junction contained 2 bases not matched to a gene. CDR3 sequence (DNA): TGCGCCAGCAGCTTACAGGGGGCGGACGAGCAGTACTTC. It specifies CASSLQGADEQYF.

In its sample, this clone was seen a few times. V is TRBV7-8 and J is TRBJ1-2; unclear D gene. Trimming took off 1 base at V and 6 bases at J, with 12 bases between the two ends. The germline gives CDR1 SGHVS, CDR2 FQNEAQ. The CDR3 consists of 14 residues. The CDR3 sequence is CASSLELRNNGYTF. CDR3 nucleotides: TGTGCCAGCAGCTTAGAGCTCAGGAACAATGGCTACACCTTC.

This clone was counted only a few times. The J gene is TRBJ2-7, the V gene TRBV11-3; TRBD2 agrees at 7 bases. The ends lost 1 base at V and 2 bases at J; junction bases unmatched: 8. From germline, CDR1 is SGHNT and CDR2 YENEEA. The CDR3 runs 16 residues. The CDR3 region is CASSLGIAGTTYEQYF. Written as DNA, the CDR3 is TGTGCCAGCAGCTTAGGTATCGCAGGGACTACCTACGAGCAGTACTTC.

This rearrangement joins TRBV7-2 to TRBJ1-5; TRBD1 matches 9 bases. Germline V gene lookup returns CDR1 SGHTA and CDR2 FQGNSA. Trimming removed 5 bases from V and 1 base from J; junction bases left unmatched: 6. The CDR3 is 16 amino acids. For the CDR3, the DNA is TGTGCCAGCAGCCCCGGACAGGGGTTAAGCAATCAGCCCCAGCATTTT. It encodes CASSPGQGLSNQPQHF.